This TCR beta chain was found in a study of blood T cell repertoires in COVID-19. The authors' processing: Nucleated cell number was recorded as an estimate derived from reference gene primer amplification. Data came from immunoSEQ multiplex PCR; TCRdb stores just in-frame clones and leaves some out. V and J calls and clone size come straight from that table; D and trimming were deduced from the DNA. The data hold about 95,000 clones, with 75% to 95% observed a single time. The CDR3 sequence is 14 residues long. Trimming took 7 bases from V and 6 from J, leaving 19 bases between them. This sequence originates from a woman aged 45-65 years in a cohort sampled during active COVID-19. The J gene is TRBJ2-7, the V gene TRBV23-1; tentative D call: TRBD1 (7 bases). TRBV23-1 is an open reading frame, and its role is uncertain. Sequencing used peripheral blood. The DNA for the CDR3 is TGCGCCAGCACCCCGGGGAGGACAGGCTGCGAGCAGTACTTC. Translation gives CASTPGRTGCEQYF.